The rows below give T cell receptor beta chains drawn from one sample of a study of cytomegalovirus exposure and HLA in healthy donors. Using immunoSEQ multiplex PCR, the repertoire was profiled, and TCRdb retains in-frame clones only, with some absent. Altogether over 200,000 clones are present, 70% to 85% being singletons, with the ten largest covering around 0.57%. Material: PBMCs. Receptor source: a woman between 35 and 50 years old in good health and CMV-seronegative. CDR3s include the opening cysteine and the closing phenylalanine or tryptophan. The D gene is left open where the match is weak. Clone size appears in some rows only: once, few, many, or a class for an expanded clone.

V: TRBV11-1; J: TRBJ2-7; size: -; D: -; DNA: TGTGCCAGCAGTAACCGGGACAACAGGCCCTACGAGCAGTACTTC; CDR3: CASSNRDNRPYEQYF
V: TRBV2; J: TRBJ2-3; size: -; D: -; DNA: TGTGCCAGCAGTGAAGCGCAACAGGTTAGCACAGATACGCAGTATTTT; CDR3: CASSEAQQVSTDTQYF
V: TRBV5-4; J: TRBJ2-7; size: -; D: TRBD2; DNA: TGTGCCAGCAGCAGGGAGGGGCTCTACGAGCAGTACTTC; CDR3: CASSREGLYEQYF
V: TRBV5-1; J: TRBJ1-2; size: -; D: TRBD1; DNA: TGCGCCAGCAGCCCGAATGCAGGGGGCGGAGGCTACACCTTC; CDR3: CASSPNAGGGGYTF
V: TRBV9; J: TRBJ2-3; size: -; D: -; DNA: TGTGCCAGCAGCGTAGGAGGAGCAGATACGCAGTATTTT; CDR3: CASSVGGADTQYF
V: TRBV2; J: TRBJ2-1; size: -; D: -; DNA: TGTGCCAGCAGTGAAGGCGGCAGGGCGGCCAATGAGCAGTTCTTC; CDR3: CASSEGGRAANEQFF
V: TRBV28; J: TRBJ2-2; size: -; D: TRBD2; DNA: TGTGCCAGCAGTACTAGCGGGGGAACCGGGGAGCTGTTTTTT; CDR3: CASSTSGGTGELFF
V: TRBV28; J: TRBJ2-7; size: -; D: -; DNA: TGTGCCAGCAGTCCGTACTCGACCTACGAGCAGTACTTC; CDR3: CASSPYSTYEQYF
V: TRBV9; J: TRBJ2-3; size: -; D: TRBD2; DNA: TGTGCCAGCAGCCGCTCTAGCGGGGGGCCCTTAGATACGCAGTATTTT; CDR3: CASSRSSGGPLDTQYF
V: TRBV5-1; J: TRBJ2-7; size: once; D: TRBD1; DNA: TGCGCCAGCAGCCGGACAGGGGACGGCTACGAGCAGTACTTC; CDR3: CASSRTGDGYEQYF
V: TRBV6-4; J: TRBJ2-1; size: -; D: -; DNA: TGTGCCAGCAGTGACTCAGGGGATGAGCAGTTCTTC; CDR3: CASSDSGDEQFF
V: TRBV18; J: TRBJ2-6; size: -; D: -; DNA: TGTGCCAGCTCACCAGAGAGGGCTGGGGCCAACGTCCTGACTTTC; CDR3: CASSPERAGANVLTF
V: TRBV28; J: TRBJ1-2; size: -; D: TRBD1; DNA: TGTGCCAGCAGTTCACCGACAGGGAACTACCATGGCTACACCTTC; CDR3: CASSSPTGNYHGYTF
V: TRBV5-4; J: TRBJ2-7; size: -; D: TRBD2; DNA: TGTGCCAGCAGCCTAGGCAGGACTAGCGGGGGGGCCTTAGCCTACGAGCAGTACTTC; CDR3: CASSLGRTSGGALAYEQYF
V: TRBV5-5; J: TRBJ1-4; size: once; D: -; DNA: TGTGCCAGCAGCTTGGCTCTAGAAAAACTGTTTTTT; CDR3: CASSLALEKLFF
V: TRBV7-9; J: TRBJ1-1; size: -; D: -; DNA: TGTGCCAGCAGCTTGCAGGGGAACACTGAAGCTTTCTTT; CDR3: CASSLQGNTEAFF
V: TRBV5-1; J: TRBJ2-2; size: once; D: -; DNA: TGCGCCAGCAGCTTGCCACAGACGAACACCGGGGAGCTGTTTTTT; CDR3: CASSLPQTNTGELFF
V: TRBV6-1; J: TRBJ2-2; size: -; D: -; DNA: TGTGCCAGCAGTGAAAGAGCGAACACCGGGGAGCTGTTTTTT; CDR3: CASSERANTGELFF